Listed below are T cell receptor beta chains from one sample, sequenced in a study of T cell responses to AZD1222 COVID-19 vaccine. Method: immunoSEQ multiplex PCR; TCRdb's copy keeps in-frame clones and lacks some. The sample includes some 190,000 clones, around 94% of them seen just once. The source was peripheral blood, collected 28 days after the second dose of the MenACWY control vaccine. The origin of the receptors is an adult who received the MenACWY meningococcal vaccine as a control. The CDR3 runs from the conserved cysteine through the conserved F or W. A D gene is named only where the DNA matches it firmly. The size of a clone is reported for some rows only, either as once, few or many, or as a class for expanded clones.

size: -
V: TRBV5-4
D: TRBD2
J: TRBJ2-7
CDR3: CASSFRLAGGGYEQYF
DNA: TGTGCCAGCAGCTTCCGACTAGCGGGGGGGGGCTACGAGCAGTACTTC

size: -
V: TRBV2
D: TRBD1
J: TRBJ2-5
CDR3: CASSSEQGQETQYF
DNA: TGTGCCAGCAGCTCTGAACAGGGGCAAGAGACCCAGTACTTC

size: -
V: TRBV5-1
D: -
J: TRBJ2-7
CDR3: CASSLGQEAFEQYF
DNA: TGCGCCAGCAGCTTAGGGCAGGAGGCCTTCGAGCAGTACTTC

size: -
V: TRBV12-3/TRBV12-4
D: -
J: TRBJ1-6
CDR3: CASSLEVSPLHF
DNA: TGTGCCAGCAGTTTAGAGGTTTCACCCCTCCACTTT

size: -
V: TRBV28
D: -
J: TRBJ1-2
CDR3: CASTLGPGTANYGYTF
DNA: TGTGCCAGCACCCTGGGTCCCGGGACGGCTAACTATGGCTACACCTTC

size: once
V: TRBV5-4
D: TRBD2
J: TRBJ2-7
CDR3: CASSLVLAGGPHEQYF
DNA: TGTGCCAGCAGCTTGGTACTAGCGGGAGGGCCCCACGAGCAGTACTTC

size: -
V: TRBV28
D: -
J: TRBJ1-2
CDR3: CASSPGPHPDGYTF
DNA: TGTGCCAGCAGCCCCGGGCCTCACCCCGATGGCTACACCTTC

size: -
V: TRBV2
D: -
J: TRBJ2-1
CDR3: CASSEFGTGNEQFF
DNA: TGTGCCAGCAGTGAATTTGGGACGGGGAATGAGCAGTTCTTC

size: -
V: TRBV9
D: TRBD2
J: TRBJ2-1
CDR3: CASSVGGSGGASEQFF
DNA: TGTGCCAGCAGCGTAGGTGGTAGCGGGGGGGCTAGTGAGCAGTTCTTC

size: once
V: TRBV10-3
D: -
J: TRBJ2-1
CDR3: CAISEAGNEQFF
DNA: TGTGCCATCAGTGAGGCGGGGAATGAGCAGTTCTTC

size: once
V: TRBV2
D: -
J: TRBJ1-6
CDR3: CASSEAYTSTPLHF
DNA: TGTGCCAGCAGTGAAGCGTACACCAGTACACCCCTCCACTTT

size: -
V: TRBV9
D: -
J: TRBJ2-1
CDR3: CASSGSGGLGYNEQFF
DNA: TGTGCCAGCAGCGGGAGTGGGGGGTTAGGGTACAATGAGCAGTTCTTC

size: -
V: TRBV19
D: -
J: TRBJ1-1
CDR3: CASSPQGGRETEAFF
DNA: TGTGCCAGTTCACCTCAAGGGGGGAGGGAGACTGAAGCTTTCTTT

size: once
V: TRBV12-5
D: -
J: TRBJ2-1
CDR3: CASGFGCDSKFTLEGSSYNEQFF
DNA: TGTGCTAGTGGTTTTGGATGCGACAGTAAATTTACGTTGGAAGGGAGCTCCTACAATGAGCAGTTCTTC

size: few
V: TRBV20-1
D: -
J: TRBJ1-2
CDR3: CSASQAGDYGYTF
DNA: TGCAGTGCTAGTCAGGCAGGGGACTATGGCTACACCTTC

size: -
V: TRBV6-1
D: -
J: TRBJ1-2
CDR3: CASSEARSEFSYGYTF
DNA: TGTGCCAGCAGTGAAGCGCGGTCGGAGTTTTCCTATGGCTACACCTTC

size: -
V: TRBV24-1
D: -
J: TRBJ1-2
CDR3: CATSDFSGYGYTF
DNA: TGTGCCACCAGTGATTTTTCCGGCTATGGCTACACCTTC

size: -
V: TRBV18
D: TRBD1
J: TRBJ1-5
CDR3: CASSPDRGLNQPQHF
DNA: TGTGCCAGCTCGCCGGACAGGGGTCTAAATCAGCCCCAGCATTTT

size: -
V: TRBV28
D: -
J: TRBJ1-5
CDR3: CASSLGLPNQPQHF
DNA: TGTGCCAGCAGTTTGGGGTTACCGAATCAGCCCCAGCATTTT

size: few
V: TRBV10-3
D: -
J: TRBJ2-2
CDR3: CAISGKTDTNTGELFF
DNA: TGTGCCATCAGTGGGAAGACAGATACGAACACCGGGGAGCTGTTTTTT

size: -
V: TRBV28
D: -
J: TRBJ1-1
CDR3: CASSLRQVSTEAFF
DNA: TGTGCCAGCAGTTTAAGGCAGGTGAGCACTGAAGCTTTCTTT

size: -
V: TRBV28
D: -
J: TRBJ1-1
CDR3: CASSFRVNTEAFF
DNA: TGTGCCAGCAGTTTTAGAGTGAACACTGAAGCTTTCTTT

size: -
V: TRBV11-1
D: -
J: TRBJ2-5
CDR3: CASSPRQPQETQYF
DNA: TGTGCCAGCAGCCCCCGACAGCCCCAAGAGACCCAGTACTTC

size: -
V: TRBV30
D: TRBD1
J: TRBJ1-5
CDR3: CAWSVGGTGPEPQHF
DNA: TGTGCCTGGAGTGTAGGGGGGACAGGTCCGGAGCCCCAGCATTTT

size: few
V: TRBV7-2
D: -
J: TRBJ2-4
CDR3: CASSPSESIQYF
DNA: TGTGCCAGCAGCCCGAGTGAAAGCATTCAGTACTTC

size: -
V: TRBV7-9
D: -
J: TRBJ1-5
CDR3: CASSSTATGKEPQHF
DNA: TGTGCCAGCAGCTCTACTGCAACAGGGAAGGAGCCCCAGCATTTT

size: -
V: TRBV5-1
D: -
J: TRBJ1-6
CDR3: CASSLALQGYNSPLHF
DNA: TGCGCCAGCAGCTTGGCCCTACAGGGATATAATTCACCCCTCCACTTT

size: -
V: TRBV7-2
D: TRBD2
J: TRBJ2-7
CDR3: CASSLLAGATDEQYF
DNA: TGTGCCAGCAGCCTGCTAGCGGGAGCAACCGACGAGCAGTACTTC

size: -
V: TRBV18
D: -
J: TRBJ2-5
CDR3: CASSIGALNLWETQYF
DNA: TGTGCCAGCTCCATAGGCGCGTTGAACCTCTGGGAGACCCAGTACTTC

size: -
V: TRBV11-2
D: -
J: TRBJ2-7
CDR3: CASSLERGGGYEQYF
DNA: TGTGCCAGCAGCTTAGAAAGAGGTGGGGGCTACGAGCAGTACTTC

size: -
V: TRBV6-1
D: -
J: TRBJ1-1
CDR3: CASSEGRNTEAFF
DNA: TGTGCCAGCAGTGAGGGGAGGAACACTGAAGCTTTCTTT

size: -
V: TRBV5-4
D: -
J: TRBJ1-1
CDR3: CASSLPGRLNTEAFF
DNA: TGTGCCAGCAGTCTGCCGGGACGGCTTAACACTGAAGCTTTCTTT

size: -
V: TRBV7-2
D: -
J: TRBJ1-5
CDR3: CASSSQASQPQHF
DNA: TGTGCCAGCAGCTCCCAGGCGTCGCAGCCCCAGCATTTT

size: once
V: TRBV3-1/TRBV3-2
D: -
J: TRBJ1-4
CDR3: CASSLRTGVTNEKLFF
DNA: TGTGCCAGCAGCCTTAGAACAGGAGTTACTAATGAAAAACTGTTTTTT

size: -
V: TRBV19
D: -
J: TRBJ1-2
CDR3: CATLARDTENYGYTF
DNA: TGTGCCACTCTAGCCCGGGACACGGAGAACTATGGCTACACCTTC

size: -
V: TRBV29-1
D: TRBD1
J: TRBJ1-1
CDR3: CSVSAGGRTEAFF
DNA: TGCAGCGTTTCTGCAGGGGGGCGGACTGAAGCTTTCTTT

size: -
V: TRBV12-3/TRBV12-4
D: -
J: TRBJ1-1
CDR3: CASRPGQATEAFF
DNA: TGTGCCAGCAGACCCGGACAAGCCACTGAAGCTTTCTTT

size: -
V: TRBV5-1
D: TRBD1
J: TRBJ2-7
CDR3: CASRRTGGYEQYF
DNA: TGCGCCAGCCGGCGGACAGGGGGCTACGAGCAGTACTTC

size: -
V: TRBV7-9
D: -
J: TRBJ1-1
CDR3: CASSSRDTHTEAFF
DNA: TGTGCCAGCAGCTCCCGAGACACTCACACTGAAGCTTTCTTT

size: -
V: TRBV7-9
D: TRBD2
J: TRBJ2-1
CDR3: CASSPRGSGSSYNEQFF
DNA: TGTGCCAGCAGCCCCCGGGGGAGCGGGAGCTCCTACAATGAGCAGTTCTTC

size: -
V: TRBV7-8
D: -
J: TRBJ2-1
CDR3: CASSLVGPLTQTYNEQFF
DNA: TGTGCCAGCAGCTTAGTAGGGCCCCTCACCCAGACCTACAATGAGCAGTTCTTC

size: -
V: TRBV29-1
D: -
J: TRBJ2-5
CDR3: CSVRGDSQETQYF
DNA: TGCAGCGTGAGGGGAGACTCCCAAGAGACCCAGTACTTC

size: -
V: TRBV2
D: TRBD2
J: TRBJ2-1
CDR3: CASSELAGDLNEQFF
DNA: TGTGCCAGCAGCGAACTAGCGGGAGATCTGAATGAGCAGTTCTTC

size: -
V: TRBV27
D: -
J: TRBJ2-3
CDR3: CASSFWTPDTDTQYF
DNA: TGTGCCAGCAGTTTTTGGACACCCGACACAGATACGCAGTATTTT

size: once
V: TRBV3-1/TRBV3-2
D: TRBD2
J: TRBJ2-1
CDR3: CASSQGVGRGHEQFF
DNA: TGTGCCAGCAGCCAAGGGGTAGGGAGGGGCCATGAGCAGTTCTTC

size: once
V: TRBV27
D: -
J: TRBJ2-6
CDR3: CASSLSEGYGANVLTF
DNA: TGTGCCAGCAGTTTATCGGAGGGTTATGGGGCCAACGTCCTGACTTTC

size: -
V: TRBV6-5
D: -
J: TRBJ1-4
CDR3: CASSYSRPGSEKLFF
DNA: TGTGCCAGCAGTTACTCGAGGCCAGGGAGCGAAAAACTGTTTTTT

size: -
V: TRBV6-1
D: -
J: TRBJ1-3
CDR3: CASSERVGADSGNTIYF
DNA: TGTGCCAGCAGTGAAAGGGTCGGGGCAGACTCTGGAAACACCATATATTTT

size: -
V: TRBV19
D: -
J: TRBJ1-5
CDR3: CASSILNQPQHF
DNA: TGTGCCAGTAGCATCCTCAATCAGCCCCAGCATTTT

size: -
V: TRBV3-1/TRBV3-2
D: -
J: TRBJ2-7
CDR3: CASSLGEEQYF
DNA: TGTGCCAGCAGCTTAGGGGAGGAGCAGTACTTC

size: -
V: TRBV28
D: -
J: TRBJ1-5
CDR3: CASKTGNNQPQHF
DNA: TGTGCCAGCAAAACAGGGAACAATCAGCCCCAGCATTTT